The next 15 T cell receptor beta chains were all read from a single sample in a study of cytomegalovirus exposure and HLA in healthy donors listed by TCRdb under 2017. Receptors were amplified or captured by the immunoSEQ multiplex PCR assay. A mixture of 60 forward primers for TCR Vbeta segments and 13 reverse primers for TCR Jbeta segments was used in the multiplex PCR. This is the immuneACCESS table as TCRdb keeps it, with only in-frame sequences that have V and J called. A part of the clones is gone; compared with another copy, unresolved V genes explain less than half, and the rest is unexplained. Across this sample there are some 77,000 clones, with nearly 80% seen only once. Roughly 25% of the sample comes from the top ten. The material sequenced was PBMCs. The receptors were gathered from a woman aged 50 to 60 in good health and CMV-seropositive.

This chain links TRBV4-2 with TRBJ1-1; 9 bases match TRBD1. Looked up from germline, CDR1 is LGHNA and CDR2 is YNFKEQ. The V gene end was trimmed by 4 bases and the J gene end by 1 base; junction bases not matched to a gene: 1. The CDR3 sequence is 14 residues long. CDR3 protein: CASSLGQGNTEAFF. Here the CDR3 DNA reads TGTGCCAGCAGCCTGGGACAGGGGAACACTGAAGCTTTCTTT.

V gene TRBV9 combines with J gene TRBJ2-5, with unresolved D. Germline V gene sequence: CDR1 SGDLS, CDR2 YYNGEE. The V gene lost 4 bases and the J gene lost 11 bases, with 12 bases spanning the gap. This CDR3 is 11 amino acids long. The CDR3 DNA follows: TGTGCCAGCAGCACCGGAGAAATACAGTACTTC. It codes for CASSTGEIQYF.

The chain joins TRBV10-3 to TRBJ1-3, with D maybe TRBD1 (5 bases). CDR3 size: 15 residues. V lost 7 bases, J lost 0 bases, and 13 bases lay in between. The V gene's germline CDR1 is ENHRY and CDR2 SYGVKD. The CDR3 loop reads CAIKRDSSSGNTIYF. CDR3 in DNA: TGTGCCATCAAAAGGGACTCGAGCTCTGGAAACACCATATATTTT.

The J gene is TRBJ1-2, the V gene TRBV5-1, with D possibly matching TRBD1 (6 bases). The length of the CDR3 is 13 residues. V was cut by 6 bases and J by 4 bases, with 13 bases left in between. Germline lookup yields CDR1 SGHRS and CDR2 YFSETQ. The chain's CDR3 is CASTPQGTYGYTF. The CDR3 DNA sequence: TGCGCCAGCACCCCCCAGGGGACCTATGGCTACACCTTC.

The chain employs TRBV13 and TRBJ1-2; TRBD1 matches 8 bases. The CDR3 length is 13 residues. Germline V gives CDR1 PRHDT, CDR2 FYEKMQ (reference sequence). V dropped 2 bases and J dropped 7; count of bases not matched to a gene: 3. CDR3 region: CASSLQGAGGYTF. CDR3 nucleotides: TGTGCCAGCAGCTTACAGGGGGCGGGTGGCTACACCTTC.

This clone has just a few counts. The rearrangement uses TRBV30 and TRBJ2-2; TRBD1 is a possible D gene (6 bases). Germline CDR1 and CDR2: GTSNPN and SVGIG (reference sequence). This CDR3 region has 14 residues. V was trimmed by 5 bases and J by 7 bases, leaving 17 bases between them. The CDR3 sequence is CAWGRTVKGGELFF. CDR3 DNA sequence: TGTGCCTGGGGTCGGACAGTCAAGGGCGGGGAGCTGTTTTTT.

This rearrangement joins TRBV6-6 to TRBJ1-3; 8 bases align to TRBD1. Losses at the gene ends were 4 bases for V and 4 bases for J; bases not matched to a gene: 3. The CDR3 is made up of 14 amino acids. Germline V gene sequence: CDR1 MNHNY, CDR2 SVGAGI (reference sequence). CDR3 sequence reads: CASSSQGAGNTIYF. In DNA form, the CDR3 reads TGTGCCAGCAGTTCCCAGGGGGCCGGAAACACCATATATTTT.

This clone was observed a handful of times. The gene calls are TRBV19 and TRBJ1-1; 7 bases map to TRBD1. V trimming: 7 bases; J trimming: 0 bases; junction bases outside the gene matches: 5. This CDR3 contains 14 residues. Germline-derived CDR1 and CDR2 are LNHDA and SQIVND (reference sequence). CDR3: CASNWDSMNTEAFF. DNA of the CDR3: TGTGCCAGTAATTGGGACAGCATGAACACTGAAGCTTTCTTT.

The chain uses TRBV9 and TRBJ2-2, with D tentatively TRBD2 (7 bases). CDR1 and CDR2 from the germline V gene are SGDLS and YYNGEE. The CDR3 sequence is 16 residues long. The V and J ends lost 0 bases and 6 bases respectively, with 15 bases between them. The CDR3 here is CASSVAGGSRSGELFF. The DNA for the CDR3 is TGTGCCAGCAGCGTAGCGGGGGGCAGTAGGTCCGGGGAGCTGTTTTTT.

Comments on this clone: One junction end disagrees with the germline gene, perhaps due to a read error. V gene TRBV7-9 combines with J gene TRBJ2-3; D is perhaps TRBD2 (5 bases). The CDR3 covers 12 residues. Germline loops: CDR1 SEHNR, CDR2 FQNEAQ (reference sequence). CDR3 bases: TGTTCCAGCAGCCGGACTTCTGATACGCAGTATTTT. Its translation is CSSSRTSDTQYF.

The genes are TRBV21-1 and TRBJ2-7; the tabulated D call, TRBD2, remains unverified against the DNA. TRBV21-1 counts as a pseudogene. The CDR3 sequence is 16 residues long. The CDR3 loop is CASSKALWERKYEQYV. CDR3 DNA sequence: TGTGCCAGCAGCAAAGCGCTTTGGGAGCGGAAGTACGAGCAGTACGTC.

The rearrangement uses TRBV5-8 and TRBJ2-1, with 14 bases matching TRBD2. In germline, CDR1 is SGHTS, CDR2 YDEGEE. Unmatched junction bases numbered 8, after V lost 3 bases and J lost 9 bases. The CDR3 runs 16 residues. The DNA of the CDR3 is TGTGCCAGCAGCTGGGGGGGACTAGCGGGAGTTGGTGAGCAGTTCTTC. This encodes CASSWGGLAGVGEQFF. Complete variable domain (other parts from reference TRBV5-8 and TRBJ2-1): EAGVTQSPTHLIKTRGQQATLRCSPISGHTSVYWYQQALGLGLQFLLWYDEGEERNRGNFPPRFSGRQFPNYSSELNVNALELEDSALYLCASSWGGLAGVGEQFFGPGTRLTVL.

The genes are TRBV5-1 and TRBJ2-6; the D is unclear. The CDR3 has 15 amino acids. V was trimmed by 4 bases and J by 0 bases, leaving 8 bases between them. In germline, CDR1 is SGHRS, CDR2 YFSETQ. The CDR3 coding sequence is TGCGCCAGCAGCCTCAGGATCTCTGGGGCCAACGTCCTGACTTTC. This codes for CASSLRISGANVLTF. The full variable domain, its missing parts supplied by reference TRBV5-1 and TRBJ2-6, is KAGVTQTPRYLIKTRGQQVTLSCSPISGHRSVSWYQQTPGQGLQFLFEYFSETQRNKGNFPGRFSGRQFSNSRSEMNVSTLELGDSALYLCASSLRISGANVLTFGAGSRLTVL.

This clone has only one observation. This chain links TRBV11-3 with TRBJ1-2; D call uncertain. The CDR3 covers 12 residues. V lost 3 bases, J lost 2 bases, and 4 bases lay in between. CDR1 and CDR2 (germline): SGHNT, YENEEA. This CDR3 reads CASSFRNYGYTF. The CDR3 DNA follows: TGTGCCAGCAGCTTCAGGAACTATGGCTACACCTTC.

The V and J genes are TRBV15 and TRBJ1-2; unclear D gene. The CDR3 extends over 14 amino acids. Germline CDR1 reads LNHNV; CDR2 reads YYDKDF (reference sequence). V lost 0 bases to trimming and J lost 4 bases, with 9 bases between them. CDR3 residues: CATSRDRGSYGYTF. Written as DNA, the CDR3 is TGTGCCACCAGCAGAGATAGAGGGTCCTATGGCTACACCTTC.